These 4 T cell receptor beta chains were all obtained from the same sample, sequenced in a study of T cell responses to AZD1222 COVID-19 vaccine. Clones were read by immunoSEQ multiplex PCR, and TCRdb kept only the in-frame ones, dropping some. This sample carries roughly 200,000 clones, 80% to 90% of them seen once, and the ten largest clones take around 8%. The input for sequencing was peripheral blood, taken on day 0 of AZD1222 vaccination. Every receptor here comes from an adult in good health.

The V call is TRBV4-1, the J call TRBJ2-7; TRBD1 aligns across 7 bases. CDR1 and CDR2 (germline): MGHRA, YSYEKL. The CDR3 loop spans 17 amino acids. The V gene end was trimmed by 0 bases and the J gene end by 2 bases; junction bases not matched to a gene: 10. The CDR3 sequence is CASSQDQTGLTAYEQYF. CDR3 coding DNA: TGCGCCAGCAGCCAAGATCAGACAGGGTTGACGGCCTACGAGCAGTACTTC.

The CDR3 spells CASSLNTGGSRRDPYEQYF. CDR3 coding DNA: TGTGCCAGCAGCTTGAATACAGGGGGAAGTCGAAGAGATCCCTACGAGCAGTACTTC. The gene calls are TRBV5-5 and TRBJ2-7; 8 nucleotides align to TRBD1. V lost 1 base, J lost 2 bases, and 17 bases stayed unmatched. The CDR3 totals 19 residues. Germline assignment: CDR1 SGHKS and CDR2 YYEKEE (reference sequence).

The rearrangement uses TRBV5-4 and TRBJ1-2; 7 bases agree with TRBD1. Germline V gene lookup returns CDR1 SGHNT and CDR2 YYREEE (reference sequence). This CDR3 region has 15 residues. V shed 5 bases, J shed 4 bases, and the junction held 11 bases outside the gene matches. In nucleotides, the CDR3 is TGTGCCAGCAGTTCTCCGACAGGGTACTCCTATGGCTACACCTTC. It encodes CASSSPTGYSYGYTF.

The J gene is TRBJ1-2, the V gene TRBV2; D is uncertain. This CDR3 spans 14 amino acids. Deletions cut 8 bases from V and 10 bases from J, with 23 bases between. Germline loops: CDR1 SNHLY, CDR2 FYNNEI. CDR3 nucleotide sequence: TGTGCCAGCGGAAGTTTCCCTGGATCAAAGGACTACACCTTC. It yields the protein CASGSFPGSKDYTF.